The clone carrying this T cell receptor (beta chain) was counted between two and nine times. The target antigen is unknown. This sample was included in a study of identifying expanded T cells in peripheral blood. The study, taken as a whole, reports: About 1.3 clones differed between technical replicates, versus around 15 and 18 over time. Roughly two-week clone count variance significantly increased as total template count grew.

Healthy donors had no documented immune events, such as infections, while sampled. Sequencing was performed with immunoSEQ multiplex PCR; in TCRdb, only in-frame clones are kept and a portion is missing. The sample has 50,000 to 70,000 clones; about 89% are singletons. Germline values: CDR1 MNHNS, CDR2 SASEGT. V was shortened by 7 bases and J by 3 bases, with 12 bases between the two germline ends. The CDR3 extends over 13 amino acids. Sequenced: blood. The chain carries TRBV6-1 and TRBJ1-1; tentatively, D is TRBD1 (5 bases). The sequence came from a person between 18 and 75 years old in good health. This CDR3 reads CASTRDGHTEAFF. The CDR3 DNA reads TGTGCCAGCACCAGGGACGGACACACTGAAGCTTTCTTT.